This TCR beta chain stems from a study of T cells in Graves' hyperthyroidism and ophthalmopathy. Authors of the study amplified TCR beta CDR3 regions from RNA transcripts. During a first-round RT-PCR of the TCR CDR3, the HTBI primer set was used. TCRdb ran MiXCR on the multiplex PCR reads and lists one entry per CDR3 protein. This table has 40,000 to 65,000 distinct CDR3 sequences, roughly 50% appearing once. The CDR3 is made up of 16 amino acids. Per the germline V gene, CDR1 is SGHRS and CDR2 is YFSETQ. V lost 4 bases and J lost 12; bases outside the gene matches: 14. The J gene is TRBJ2-1, the V gene TRBV5-1, with 12 positions matching TRBD1. The sample taken for sequencing was blood. This clonotype was obtained from a woman between 45 and 65 years old with Graves' ophthalmopathy. CDR3 in amino acids: CASSLAGQGAADTQFF. The CDR3 nucleotides read TGCGCCAGCAGCCTGGCGGGACAGGGGGCGGCAGATACGCAGTTCTTC.